This T cell receptor beta chain stems from a study of OX40 agonist ivuxolimab in advanced cancers. As for the study in general: Intravenous ivuxolimab at 0.01 to 10 mg/kg was given to patients every 2 weeks. Aged about 20 to 80 with a mean of 60 years, they were around 85% male.

Turning to this clone: Its antigen is as yet unknown.

Study-wide results and limits: Expanded peripheral T-cell antigen specificity went undetermined.

CDR3 length: 13 amino acids. V dropped 6 bases and J dropped 1 base, with 9 bases sitting between them. The germline CDR1 and CDR2 sequences are SEHNR and FQNEAQ (reference sequence). TCRdb keeps only in-frame clones here, not all; method: immunoSEQ multiplex PCR. This sample has 75,000 to 80,000 clones; 81% occur once, and the top ten carry 4.6%. The sequence derives from an adult with an advanced solid tumor such as melanoma, head and neck, liver or kidney cancer. Source: CD4+ or CD8+ T cells sorted from blood, taken in a trial of the OX40 agonist ivuxolimab. The rearrangement links TRBV7-9 to TRBJ1-1, with D maybe TRBD1 (5 bases). CDR3 amino acids: CASRFTGNTEAFF. DNA of the CDR3: TGTGCCAGCAGATTCACAGGGAACACTGAAGCTTTCTTT.